Detailed here is one TCR beta chain. This record belongs to a study of control samples from healthy donors and cancer patients. CDR3 size: 16 residues. Trimming took 6 bases from V and 0 from J, leaving 17 bases between them. The method was immunoSEQ multiplex PCR; TCRdb's version includes in-frame clones alone and lacks a portion of them. The profile covers around 71,000 clones, with about 90% appearing a single time and over 2% taken by the ten largest. The sequencing sample was made of PBMCs. This TCR came from a woman in her forties or fifties with head and neck cancer. This chain joins TRBV5-3 and TRBJ2-3; D might be TRBD2 (7 bases). TRBV5-3 is an ORF for which the function is uncertain. CDR3: CARIFKGGHSTDTQYF. The CDR3, as DNA: TGTGCCAGAATTTTTAAGGGGGGGCATAGCACAGATACGCAGTATTTT.